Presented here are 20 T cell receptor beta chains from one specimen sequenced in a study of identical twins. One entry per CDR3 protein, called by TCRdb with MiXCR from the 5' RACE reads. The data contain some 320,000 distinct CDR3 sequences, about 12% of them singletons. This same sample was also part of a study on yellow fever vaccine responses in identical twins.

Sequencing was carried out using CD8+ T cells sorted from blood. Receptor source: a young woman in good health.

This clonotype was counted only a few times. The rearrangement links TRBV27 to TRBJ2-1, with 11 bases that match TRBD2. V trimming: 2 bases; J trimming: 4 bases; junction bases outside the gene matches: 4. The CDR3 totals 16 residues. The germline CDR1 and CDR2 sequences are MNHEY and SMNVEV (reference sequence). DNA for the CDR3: TGTGCCAGCAGTTTAATGGGACTAGCGGATTACAATGAGCAGTTCTTC. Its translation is CASSLMGLADYNEQFF.

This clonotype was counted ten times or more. This CDR3 is CASSPTLPNSRAANTGELFF. The CDR3 coding sequence is TGTGCCAGCAGCCCGACCCTCCCAAATTCTAGGGCGGCGAACACCGGGGAGCTGTTTTTT. V usage is TRBV3-1 and J usage is TRBJ2-2; D gene ambiguous. Per the germline V gene, CDR1 is LGHDT and CDR2 is YNNKEL (reference sequence). The CDR3 extends over 20 amino acids. V lost 4 bases to trimming and J lost 0 bases, with 24 bases between them.

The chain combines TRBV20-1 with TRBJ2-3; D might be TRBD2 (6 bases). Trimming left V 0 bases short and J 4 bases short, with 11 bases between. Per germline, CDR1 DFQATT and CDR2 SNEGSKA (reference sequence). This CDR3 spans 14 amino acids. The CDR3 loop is CSAREGSGADTQYF. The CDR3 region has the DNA TGCAGTGCTAGAGAGGGATCGGGAGCAGATACGCAGTATTTT.

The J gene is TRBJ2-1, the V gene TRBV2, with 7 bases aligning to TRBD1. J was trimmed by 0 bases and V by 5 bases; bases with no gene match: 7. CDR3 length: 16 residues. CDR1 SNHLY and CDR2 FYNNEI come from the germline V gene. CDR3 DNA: TGTGCCAGCAGTTTTACAGGGGACGGCTCCTACAATGAGCAGTTCTTC. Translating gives CASSFTGDGSYNEQFF.

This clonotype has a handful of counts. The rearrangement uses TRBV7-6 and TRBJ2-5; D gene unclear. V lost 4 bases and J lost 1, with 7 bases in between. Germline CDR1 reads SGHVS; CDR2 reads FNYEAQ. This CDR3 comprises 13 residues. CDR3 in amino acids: CASSSRPQETQYF. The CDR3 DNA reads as TGTGCCAGCAGCTCTAGACCCCAAGAGACCCAGTACTTC.

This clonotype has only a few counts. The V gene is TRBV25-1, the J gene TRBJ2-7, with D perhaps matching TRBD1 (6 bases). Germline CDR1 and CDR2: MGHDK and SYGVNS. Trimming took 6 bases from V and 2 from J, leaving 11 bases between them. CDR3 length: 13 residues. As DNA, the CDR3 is TGTGCCAGCAGATACAGGGACGCCTACGAGCAGTACTTC. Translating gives CASRYRDAYEQYF.

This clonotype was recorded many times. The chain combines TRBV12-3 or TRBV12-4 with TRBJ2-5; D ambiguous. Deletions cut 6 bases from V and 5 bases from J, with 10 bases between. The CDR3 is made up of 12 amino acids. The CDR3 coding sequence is TGTGCCAGCAGCCTTGAGGTTGAGACCCAGTACTTC. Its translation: CASSLEVETQYF.

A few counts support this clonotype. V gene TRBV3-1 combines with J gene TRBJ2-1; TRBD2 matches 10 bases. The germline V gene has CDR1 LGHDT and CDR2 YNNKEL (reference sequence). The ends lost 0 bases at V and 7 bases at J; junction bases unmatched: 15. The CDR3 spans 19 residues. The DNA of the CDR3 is TGTGCCAGCAGCCAAGACGGAGCAGGGGCTAGCGGGAGAGTAAATGAGCAGTTCTTC. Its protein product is CASSQDGAGASGRVNEQFF.

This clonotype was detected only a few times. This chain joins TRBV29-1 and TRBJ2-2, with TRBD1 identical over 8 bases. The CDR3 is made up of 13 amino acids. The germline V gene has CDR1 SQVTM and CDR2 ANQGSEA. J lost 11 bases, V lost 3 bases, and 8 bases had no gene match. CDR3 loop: CSVEDGRGPELFF. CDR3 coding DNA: TGCAGCGTTGAGGATGGCAGGGGGCCCGAGCTGTTTTTT.

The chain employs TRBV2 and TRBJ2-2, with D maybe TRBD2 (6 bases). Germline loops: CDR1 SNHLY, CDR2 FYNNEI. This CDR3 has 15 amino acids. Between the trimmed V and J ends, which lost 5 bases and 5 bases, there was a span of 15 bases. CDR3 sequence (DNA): TGTGCCAGCAGTTATGGAGGGCTGGGTACCGGGGAGCTGTTTTTT. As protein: CASSYGGLGTGELFF.

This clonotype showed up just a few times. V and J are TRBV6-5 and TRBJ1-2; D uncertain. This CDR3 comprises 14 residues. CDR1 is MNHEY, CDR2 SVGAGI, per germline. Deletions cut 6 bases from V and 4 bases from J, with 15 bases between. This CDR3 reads CASRYIDGAYGYTF. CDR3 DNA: TGTGCCAGCAGGTACATTGACGGTGCCTATGGCTACACCTTC.

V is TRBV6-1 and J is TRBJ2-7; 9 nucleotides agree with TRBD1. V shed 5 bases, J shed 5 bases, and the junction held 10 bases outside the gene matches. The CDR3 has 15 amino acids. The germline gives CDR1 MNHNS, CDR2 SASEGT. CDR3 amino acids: CASSQPGTGLDEQYF. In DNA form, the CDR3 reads TGTGCCAGCAGTCAGCCCGGGACAGGGTTAGACGAGCAGTACTTC.

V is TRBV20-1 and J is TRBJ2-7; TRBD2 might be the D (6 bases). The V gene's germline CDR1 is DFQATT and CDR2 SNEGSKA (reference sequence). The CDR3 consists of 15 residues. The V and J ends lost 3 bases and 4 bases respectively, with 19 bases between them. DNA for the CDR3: TGCAGTGCTAGTGACTCCAGGACGGGGGTTTACGAGCAGTACTTC. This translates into CSASDSRTGVYEQYF.

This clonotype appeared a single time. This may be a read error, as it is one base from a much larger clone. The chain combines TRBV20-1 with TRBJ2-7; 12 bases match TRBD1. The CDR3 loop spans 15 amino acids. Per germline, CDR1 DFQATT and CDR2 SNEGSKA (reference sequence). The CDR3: CCARDPGTGGNEQYF. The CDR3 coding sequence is TGCTGTGCTAGAGATCCGGGGACAGGGGGCAACGAGCAGTACTTC.

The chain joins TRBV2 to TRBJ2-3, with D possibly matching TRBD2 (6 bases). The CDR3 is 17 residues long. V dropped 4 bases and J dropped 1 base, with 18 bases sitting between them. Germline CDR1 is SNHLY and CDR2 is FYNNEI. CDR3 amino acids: CASSALLGGEGTDTQYF. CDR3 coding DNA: TGTGCCAGCAGTGCCTTGTTGGGGGGTGAGGGCACAGATACGCAGTATTTT.

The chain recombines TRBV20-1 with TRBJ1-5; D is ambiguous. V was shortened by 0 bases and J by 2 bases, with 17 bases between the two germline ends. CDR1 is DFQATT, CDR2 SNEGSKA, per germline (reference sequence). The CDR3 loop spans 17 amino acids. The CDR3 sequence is CSAREVLTEPGNQPQHF. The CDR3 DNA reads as TGCAGTGCTAGAGAAGTGCTTACCGAGCCGGGCAATCAGCCCCAGCATTTT.

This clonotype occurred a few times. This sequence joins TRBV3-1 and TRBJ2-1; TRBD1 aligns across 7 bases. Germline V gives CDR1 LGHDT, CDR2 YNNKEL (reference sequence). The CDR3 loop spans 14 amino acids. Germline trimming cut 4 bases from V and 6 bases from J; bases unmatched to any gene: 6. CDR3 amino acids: CASSPLRDSNEQFF. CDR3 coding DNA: TGTGCCAGCAGCCCCCTAAGGGACAGCAATGAGCAGTTCTTC.

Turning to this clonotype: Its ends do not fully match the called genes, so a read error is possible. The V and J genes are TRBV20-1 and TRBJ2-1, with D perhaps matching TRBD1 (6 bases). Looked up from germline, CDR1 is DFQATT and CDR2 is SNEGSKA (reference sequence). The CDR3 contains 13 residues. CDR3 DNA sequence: TGCAGTGCCTGTGGGGGCCTAAACAATGAGCAGTCCTTC. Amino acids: CSACGGLNNEQSF.

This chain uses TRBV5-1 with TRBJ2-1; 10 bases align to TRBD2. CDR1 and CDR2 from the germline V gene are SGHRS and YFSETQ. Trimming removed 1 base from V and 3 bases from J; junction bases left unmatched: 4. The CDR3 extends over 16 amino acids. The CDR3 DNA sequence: TGCGCCAGCAGCTTGATGCTAGCGGGAGACTACAATGAGCAGTTCTTC. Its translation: CASSLMLAGDYNEQFF.

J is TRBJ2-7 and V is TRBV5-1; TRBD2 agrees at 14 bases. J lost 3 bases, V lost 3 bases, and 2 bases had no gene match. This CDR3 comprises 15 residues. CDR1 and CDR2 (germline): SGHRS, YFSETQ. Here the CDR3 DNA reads TGCGCCAGCAGCTCGGGACTAGCGGGGGTCTACGAGCAGTACGTC. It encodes CASSSGLAGVYEQYV.